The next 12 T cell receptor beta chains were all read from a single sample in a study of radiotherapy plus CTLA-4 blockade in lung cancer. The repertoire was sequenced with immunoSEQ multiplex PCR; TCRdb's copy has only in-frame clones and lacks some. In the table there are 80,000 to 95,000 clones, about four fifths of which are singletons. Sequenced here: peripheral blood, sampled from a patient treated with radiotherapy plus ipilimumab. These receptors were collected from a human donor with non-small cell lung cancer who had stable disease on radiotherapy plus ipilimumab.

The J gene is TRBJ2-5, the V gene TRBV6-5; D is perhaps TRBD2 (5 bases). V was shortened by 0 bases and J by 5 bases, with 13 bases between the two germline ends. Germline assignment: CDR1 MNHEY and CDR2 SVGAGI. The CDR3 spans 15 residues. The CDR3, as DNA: TGTGCCAGCAGTTACTCGAGCTCGGGGTATGAGACCCAGTACTTC. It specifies CASSYSSSGYETQYF.

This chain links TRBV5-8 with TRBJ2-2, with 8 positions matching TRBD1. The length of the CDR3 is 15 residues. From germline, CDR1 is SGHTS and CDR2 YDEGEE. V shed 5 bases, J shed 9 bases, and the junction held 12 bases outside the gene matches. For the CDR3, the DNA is TGTGCCAGCAGACCAGGACAGGGAAAGGCTCGGGAGCTGTTTTTT. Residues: CASRPGQGKARELFF.

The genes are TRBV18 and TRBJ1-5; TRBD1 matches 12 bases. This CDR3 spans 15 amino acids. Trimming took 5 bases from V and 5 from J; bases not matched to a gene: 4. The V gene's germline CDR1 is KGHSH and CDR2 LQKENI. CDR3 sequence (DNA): TGTGCCAGCTCAGGGGACAGGGGGCCTGATCAGCCCCAGCATTTT. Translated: CASSGDRGPDQPQHF.

CDR3 sequence (DNA): TGTGCCAGCAGTCGGACAGGAAGTCTCTACGAGCAGTACTTC. This codes for CASSRTGSLYEQYF. V and J are TRBV2 and TRBJ2-7, with TRBD1 identical over 7 bases. The junction had 7 bases not matched to a gene; V was cut back by 5 bases and J by 3 bases. CDR1 and CDR2 (germline): SNHLY, FYNNEI. CDR3 length equals 14 residues. The variable domain in full, with the rest retrieved from reference TRBV2 and TRBJ2-7, is EPEVTQTPSHQVTQMGQEVILRCVPISNHLYFYWYRQILGQKVEFLVSFYNNEISEKSEIFDDQFSVERPDGSNFTLKIRSTKLEDSAMYFCASSRTGSLYEQYFGPGTRLTVT.

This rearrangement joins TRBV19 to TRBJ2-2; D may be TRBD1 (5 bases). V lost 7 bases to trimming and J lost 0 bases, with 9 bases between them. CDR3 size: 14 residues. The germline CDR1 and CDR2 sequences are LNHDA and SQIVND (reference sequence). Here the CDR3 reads CASNSRANTGELFF. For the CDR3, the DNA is TGTGCCAGTAACAGCAGGGCGAACACCGGGGAGCTGTTTTTT. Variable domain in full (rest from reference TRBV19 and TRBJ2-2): DGGITQSPKYLFRKEGQNVTLSCEQNLNHDAMYWYRQDPGQGLRLIYYSQIVNDFQKGDIAEGYSVSREKKESFPLTVTSAQKNPTAFYLCASNSRANTGELFFGEGSRLTVL.

CDR3 DNA sequence: TGTGCCAGCAGTGAAGTCGGCTACGAGCAGTACTTC. Residues: CASSEVGYEQYF. The chain joins TRBV6-5 to TRBJ2-7; no clear D. There are 12 residues in the CDR3. Germline CDR1 and CDR2: MNHEY and SVGAGI. Deletions cut 5 bases from V and 3 bases from J, with 8 bases between.

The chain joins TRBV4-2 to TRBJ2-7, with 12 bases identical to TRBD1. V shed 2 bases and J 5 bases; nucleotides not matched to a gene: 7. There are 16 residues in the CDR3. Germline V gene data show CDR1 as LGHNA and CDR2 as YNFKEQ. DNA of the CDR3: TGTGCCAGCAGCCAATCCCCGGGACAGGGGGCAGACGAGCAGTACTTC. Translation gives CASSQSPGQGADEQYF.

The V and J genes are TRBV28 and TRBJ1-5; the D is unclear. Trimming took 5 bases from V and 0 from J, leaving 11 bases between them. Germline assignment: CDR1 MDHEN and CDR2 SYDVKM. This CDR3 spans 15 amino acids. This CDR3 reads CASSPGKASNQPQHF. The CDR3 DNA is TGTGCCAGCAGTCCGGGGAAGGCTAGCAATCAGCCCCAGCATTTT.

The CDR3 bases are TGTGCCAGCTCACCACGGTCCGGGACTAGCGGGTGGAATGAGCAGTTCTTC. Residues: CASSPRSGTSGWNEQFF. The V and J genes are TRBV18 and TRBJ2-1; TRBD2 aligns across 12 bases. The CDR3 totals 17 residues. Trimming took 1 base from V and 7 from J; bases not matched to a gene: 8. Germline values: CDR1 KGHSH, CDR2 LQKENI.

The CDR3 DNA sequence: TGCGCCAGCAGCTTGAGAGGGGGGGCCAACGTCCTGACTTTC. This sequence encodes CASSLRGGANVLTF. The chain combines TRBV5-1 with TRBJ2-6; D is perhaps TRBD2 (5 bases). This CDR3 has 14 residues. CDR1 and CDR2 (germline): SGHRS, YFSETQ. Trimming took 1 base from V and 4 from J, leaving 6 bases between them.

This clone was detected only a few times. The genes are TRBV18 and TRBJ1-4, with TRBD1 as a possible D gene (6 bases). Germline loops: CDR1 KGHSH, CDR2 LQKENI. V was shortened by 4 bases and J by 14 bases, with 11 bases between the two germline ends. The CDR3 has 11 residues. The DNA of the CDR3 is TGTGCCAGCTCACTCAACAGGGATCTGTTTTTT. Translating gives CASSLNRDLFF.

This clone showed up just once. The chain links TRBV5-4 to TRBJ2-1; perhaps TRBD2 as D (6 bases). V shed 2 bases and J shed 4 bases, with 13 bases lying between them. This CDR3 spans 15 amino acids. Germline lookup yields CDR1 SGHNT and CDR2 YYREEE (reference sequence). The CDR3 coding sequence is TGTGCCAGCAGCTTTGCCAGGAGGGAATACAATGAGCAGTTCTTC. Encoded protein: CASSFARREYNEQFF.